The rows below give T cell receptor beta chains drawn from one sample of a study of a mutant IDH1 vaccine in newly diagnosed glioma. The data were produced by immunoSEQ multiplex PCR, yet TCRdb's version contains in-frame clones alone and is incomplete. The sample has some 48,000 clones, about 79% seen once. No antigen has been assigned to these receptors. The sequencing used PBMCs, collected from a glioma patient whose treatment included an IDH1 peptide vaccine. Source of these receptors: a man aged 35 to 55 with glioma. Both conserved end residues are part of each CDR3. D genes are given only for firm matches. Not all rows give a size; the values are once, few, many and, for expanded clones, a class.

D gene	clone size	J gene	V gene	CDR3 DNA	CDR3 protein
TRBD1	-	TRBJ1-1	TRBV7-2	TGTGCCAGCAGCCGCCGGGACAGGGATGAAGCTTTCTTT	CASSRRDRDEAFF
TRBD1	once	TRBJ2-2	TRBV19	TGTGCCAGTGGGGACAGGAACACCGGGGAGCTGTTTTTT	CASGDRNTGELFF
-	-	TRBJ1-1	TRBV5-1	TGCGCCAGCAGGTCCGCCCTGCCCAACACTGAAGCTTTCTTT	CASRSALPNTEAFF
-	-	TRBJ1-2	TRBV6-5	TGTGCCAGCAGCAGGCAGGGCTGGGGCTACACCTTC	CASSRQGWGYTF
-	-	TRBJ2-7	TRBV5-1	TGCGCCAGCAGGGCAGACGTCCGATCTTTATACGAGCAGTACTTC	CASRADVRSLYEQYF
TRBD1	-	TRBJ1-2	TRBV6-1	TGTGCCAGCAGCCCAGACAGGGACTATGGCTACACCTTC	CASSPDRDYGYTF
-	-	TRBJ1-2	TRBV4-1	TGCGCCAGCAGCCCTCCCGCGGGGGTGGGCTATGGCTACACCTTC	CASSPPAGVGYGYTF
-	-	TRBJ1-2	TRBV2	TGTGCCCCAGGGACCGACTATGGCTACACCTTC	CAPGTDYGYTF
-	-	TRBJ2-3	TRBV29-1	TGCAGCGTCTTCAAGGGGCCCACAGATACGCAGTATTTT	CSVFKGPTDTQYF
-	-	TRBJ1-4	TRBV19	TGTGCCAGTAGTGCGACCGGGTCGATTAATGAAAAACTGTTTTTT	CASSATGSINEKLFF
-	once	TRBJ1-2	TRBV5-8	TGTGCCAGCAGCTTGGCCCGACAGAGCTATGGCTACACCTTC	CASSLARQSYGYTF
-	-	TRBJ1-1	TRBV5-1	TGCGCCAGCAGCACCGGACAGATGAACACTGAAGCTTTCTTT	CASSTGQMNTEAFF
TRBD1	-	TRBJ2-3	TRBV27	TGTGCCAGCAGGTCCCCGGACAGGGATGTGTCAGATACGCAGTATTTT	CASRSPDRDVSDTQYF
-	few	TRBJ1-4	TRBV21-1	TGTGCCAGCAGCAAAGTGGGGCAGGTTCAAGAAAAACTGTTTTTT	CASSKVGQVQEKLFF
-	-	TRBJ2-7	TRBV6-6	TGTGCCAGCAGTTACTCGACCGGGGGGCTATACGAGCAGTACTTC	CASSYSTGGLYEQYF
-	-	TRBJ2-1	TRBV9	TGTGCCAGCAGAGGGTCACACAATGAGCAGTTCTTC	CASRGSHNEQFF
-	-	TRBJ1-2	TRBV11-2	TGTGCCAGCAGCTTGGGGGGACTCTATGGCTACACCTTC	CASSLGGLYGYTF
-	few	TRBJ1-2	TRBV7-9	TGTGCCAGCAGGGTTCAGGAAAACTATGGCTACACCTTC	CASRVQENYGYTF
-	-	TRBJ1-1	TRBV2	TGTGCCAGCAGTGAAGCGCAGGCGCTACGGGATGAAGCTTTCTTT	CASSEAQALRDEAFF
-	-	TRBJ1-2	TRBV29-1	TGCAGCGGGACCCGGGGGGGTGATGGCTACACCTTC	CSGTRGGDGYTF
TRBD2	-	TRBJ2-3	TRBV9	TGTGCCAGCAGCGTAGATCGAGCGGGACCTTCCACAGATACGCAGTATTTT	CASSVDRAGPSTDTQYF
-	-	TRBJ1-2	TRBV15	TGTGCCACCAGCAGAGATCAAGGATTGGAGGGGACCTTGGGCTACACCTTC	CATSRDQGLEGTLGYTF
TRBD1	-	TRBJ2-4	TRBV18	TGTGCCAGCCTTCACGCACAGGGGGCCAAAAACATTCAGTACTTC	CASLHAQGAKNIQYF
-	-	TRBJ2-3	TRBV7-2	TGTGCCAGCAGCTTAGGGCGGTCCGAAGATACGCAGTATTTT	CASSLGRSEDTQYF
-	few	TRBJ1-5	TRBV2	TGTGCCAGCACCCCGAACCGGGACCAACTCCAGCATTTT	CASTPNRDQLQHF
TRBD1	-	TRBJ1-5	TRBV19	TGTGCCAGTAGTATAGCAGGGGGCCTCAATCAGCCCCAGCATTTT	CASSIAGGLNQPQHF
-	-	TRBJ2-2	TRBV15	TGTGCCACCAGCAGCAAAACAACGATTCGAGGCACCGGGGAGCTGTTTTTT	CATSSKTTIRGTGELFF
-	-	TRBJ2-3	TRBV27	TGTGCCAGCAGTTTAATAACTGCGGGGGCTAGCACAGATACGCAGTATTTT	CASSLITAGASTDTQYF
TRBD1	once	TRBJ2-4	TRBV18	TGTGCCAGCTCCCAGACAGGGGGCGCCCCAAACATTCAGTACTTC	CASSQTGGAPNIQYF
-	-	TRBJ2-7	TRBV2	TGTGCCAGCATCCAGGGCTACGAGCAGTACTTC	CASIQGYEQYF
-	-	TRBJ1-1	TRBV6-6	TGTGCCAGCAGTTCCGGCCGGGGGGGAGCTAACACTGAAGCTTTCTTT	CASSSGRGGANTEAFF
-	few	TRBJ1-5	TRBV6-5	TGTGCCAGCAGTTACTTCGGGGGCGGCGAGCCCCAGCATTTT	CASSYFGGGEPQHF
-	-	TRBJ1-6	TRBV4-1	TGCGCCAGCAGCCAAGAGGAGAGGGGGTCACCCCTCCACTTT	CASSQEERGSPLHF
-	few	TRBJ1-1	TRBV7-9	TGTGCCAGCAGCCAAGGGCCTTTCCCTGAAGCTTTCTTT	CASSQGPFPEAFF
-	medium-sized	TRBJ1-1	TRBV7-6	TGTGCCAGCAGTAGGGACGGCCTGAACACTGAAGCTTTCTTT	CASSRDGLNTEAFF
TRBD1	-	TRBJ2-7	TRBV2	TGTGCCAGCATTCCCGCCGAGACAGGGGCCTACGAGCAGTACTTC	CASIPAETGAYEQYF
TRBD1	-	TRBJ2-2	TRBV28	TGTGCCAGCAGTTTACTCGACAGGGCGAAGACCGGGGAGCTGTTTTTT	CASSLLDRAKTGELFF
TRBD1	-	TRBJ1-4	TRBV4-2	TGTGCCAGCAGCCAAGATATTCAGGGGGCAACTGAAAAACTGTTTTTT	CASSQDIQGATEKLFF
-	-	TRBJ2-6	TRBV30	TGTGCCTGGAGTGTACAGGGTATCAACGTCCTGACTTTC	CAWSVQGINVLTF
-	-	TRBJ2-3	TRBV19	TGTGCCAGTAGTACCGGCGCCGACCGCGATACGCAGTATTTT	CASSTGADRDTQYF
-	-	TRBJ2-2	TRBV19	TGTGCCAGTAGTATGGACTGGTCCGGGGAGCTGTTTTTT	CASSMDWSGELFF
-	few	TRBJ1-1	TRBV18	TGTGCCAGCTCACAGGGGTCCGGGAACACTGAAGCTTTCTTT	CASSQGSGNTEAFF
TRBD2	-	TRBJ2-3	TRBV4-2	TGTGCCAGCAGCCAACGTCCGACTAGCGGGACTAGCACAGATACGCAGTATTTT	CASSQRPTSGTSTDTQYF
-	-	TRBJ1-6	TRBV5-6	TGTGCCAGCAGCTTGAGATCACAGGGAGGGTCACCCCTCCACTTT	CASSLRSQGGSPLHF
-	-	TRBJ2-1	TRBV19	TGTGCCAGTAGTTCGAATGGTAACAATGAGCAGTTCTTC	CASSSNGNNEQFF
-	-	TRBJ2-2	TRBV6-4	TGTGCCAGCAGTCCTAGCTTCGAAACCGGGGAGCTGTTTTTT	CASSPSFETGELFF
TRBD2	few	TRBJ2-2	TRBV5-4	TGTGCCAGCAGTCCGAGCGGGAGGAGAAACACCGGGGAGCTGTTTTTT	CASSPSGRRNTGELFF
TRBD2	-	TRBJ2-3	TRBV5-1	TGCGCCAGCACCGCGACTAGCGCCCTCACAGATACGCAGTATTTT	CASTATSALTDTQYF
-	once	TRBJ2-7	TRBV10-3	TGTGCCATCAGCCTCGATAGCTACGAGCAGTACTTC	CAISLDSYEQYF
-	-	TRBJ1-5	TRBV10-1	TGCGCCAGCAGTTCGGGGGGCATCAATCAGCCCCAGCATTTT	CASSSGGINQPQHF
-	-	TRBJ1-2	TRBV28	TGTGCCAGCAGTTTAGTCCGGGAACGCCGAAGGGATGGCTACACCTTC	CASSLVRERRRDGYTF
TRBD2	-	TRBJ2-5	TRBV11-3	TGTGCCAGCAGCTTAGATTTTGGACTAGCGGTCGGGGAGACCCAGTACTTC	CASSLDFGLAVGETQYF
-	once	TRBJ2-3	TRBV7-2	TGTGCCAGCAGCCCCCGCCCCTCCGTGGATACGCAGTATTTT	CASSPRPSVDTQYF
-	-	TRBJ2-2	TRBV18	TGTGCCAGCTCACTTAGACAGACGTTGAACACCGGGGAGCTGTTTTTT	CASSLRQTLNTGELFF
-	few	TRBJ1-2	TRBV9	TGTGCCAGCAGCGACCGCCCGGCATCCGACTATGGCTACACCTTC	CASSDRPASDYGYTF
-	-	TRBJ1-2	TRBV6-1	TGTGCCGGTGAGGACACATCTAACTATGGCTACACCTTC	CAGEDTSNYGYTF
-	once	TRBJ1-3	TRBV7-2	TGTGCCAGCAGCTTAGTTGGGACGGTAAACTCTGGAAACACCATATATTTT	CASSLVGTVNSGNTIYF
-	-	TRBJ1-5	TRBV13	TGTGCCAGCAGCTTTGGGCGCACCCGGACGCAGCCCCAGCATTTT	CASSFGRTRTQPQHF
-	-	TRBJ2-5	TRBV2	TGTGCCAGCGGTTCAGACCAGGGCGAAGAGACCCAGTACTTC	CASGSDQGEETQYF
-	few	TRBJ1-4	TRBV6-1	TGTGCCAGCAACAGGGCCCCTAATGAAAAACTGTTTTTT	CASNRAPNEKLFF